The table lists the clone carrying this T cell receptor (beta chain) with many counts. Arm-PCR of CDR3 regions and iRepertoire HTBI primers were the basis on which TCR beta libraries were built. TCRdb passed the multiplex PCR reads through MiXCR, listing each CDR3 protein once. The repertoire consists of more than 300,000 distinct CDR3 sequences, with roughly 16% occurring once and the leading ten covering just over 20%. Time point: newly diagnosed GD, antithyroid drugs for less than 3 months. Scientists built the TCR library using RNA that was extracted from PBMCs. Trimming took 3 bases from V and 4 from J; bases not matched to a gene: 7. Per the germline V gene, CDR1 is DFQATT and CDR2 is SNEGSKA (reference sequence). This CDR3 is built from 16 residues. The data belong to a study of regulatory T cells in long-lasting Graves disease. The same sample was also used in a study of T cells in Graves' hyperthyroidism and ophthalmopathy.

V is TRBV20-1 and J is TRBJ2-1, with 12 bases fitting TRBD2. This receptor was taken from a young woman with Graves disease. Sequencing was performed on peripheral blood mononuclear cells (PBMCs), taken at new diagnosis, from a patient treated with antithyroid drugs. DNA of the CDR3: TGCAGTGCTAGGGCTAGCGGGAGGGCTAATTACAATGAGCAGTTCTTC. Amino acid sequence: CSARASGRANYNEQFF.